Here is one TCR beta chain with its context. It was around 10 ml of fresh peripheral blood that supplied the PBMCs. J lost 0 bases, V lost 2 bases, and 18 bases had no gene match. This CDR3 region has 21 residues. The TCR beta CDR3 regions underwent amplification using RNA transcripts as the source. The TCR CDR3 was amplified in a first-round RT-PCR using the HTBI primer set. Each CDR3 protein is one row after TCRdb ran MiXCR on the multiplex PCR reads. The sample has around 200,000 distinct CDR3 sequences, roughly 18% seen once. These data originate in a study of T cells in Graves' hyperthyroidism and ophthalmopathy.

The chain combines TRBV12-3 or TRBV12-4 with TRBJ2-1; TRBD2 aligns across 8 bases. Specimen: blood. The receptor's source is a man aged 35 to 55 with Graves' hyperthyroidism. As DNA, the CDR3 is TGTGCCAGCAGTTTAATCCTGATGGCGGGAGGCGTTACTAGCTCCTACAATGAGCAGTTCTTC. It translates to CASSLILMAGGVTSSYNEQFF.